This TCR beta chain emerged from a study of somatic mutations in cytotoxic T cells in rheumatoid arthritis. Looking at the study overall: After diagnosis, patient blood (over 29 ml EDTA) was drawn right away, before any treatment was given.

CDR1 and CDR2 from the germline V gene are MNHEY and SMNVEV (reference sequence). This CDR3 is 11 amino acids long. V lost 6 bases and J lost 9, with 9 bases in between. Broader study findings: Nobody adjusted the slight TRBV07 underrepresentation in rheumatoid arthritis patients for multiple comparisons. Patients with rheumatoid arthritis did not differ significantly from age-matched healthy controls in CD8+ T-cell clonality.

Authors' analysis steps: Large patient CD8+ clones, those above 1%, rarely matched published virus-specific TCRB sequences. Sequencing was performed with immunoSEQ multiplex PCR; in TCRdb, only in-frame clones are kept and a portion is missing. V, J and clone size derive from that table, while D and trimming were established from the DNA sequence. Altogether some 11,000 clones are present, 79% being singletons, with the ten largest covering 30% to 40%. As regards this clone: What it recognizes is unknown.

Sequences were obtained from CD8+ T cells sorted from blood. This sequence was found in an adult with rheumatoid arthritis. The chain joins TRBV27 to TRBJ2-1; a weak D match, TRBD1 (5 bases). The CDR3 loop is CASRWGGEQFF. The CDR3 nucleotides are TGTGCCAGCAGATGGGGCGGTGAGCAGTTCTTC.